The 23 T cell receptor beta chains given below trace back to one sample, sequenced in a study of blood T cell repertoires in COVID-19. Assay used: immunoSEQ multiplex PCR; TCRdb lists only in-frame clones, some missing. Of a few hundred thousand clones listed, around 84% are singletons. The source material was PBMCs or T cells enriched from blood (not recorded which). Receptors were obtained from a woman between 40 and 55 years old who had recovered from COVID-19.

The gene calls are TRBV5-6 and TRBJ2-5, with D maybe TRBD1 (6 bases). This CDR3 comprises 12 residues. Trimming removed 4 bases from V and 2 bases from J, with 6 bases in between. Germline CDR1 SGHDT, CDR2 YYEEEE. As DNA, the CDR3 is TGTGCCAGCAGCGGACAGCAAGAGACCCAGTACTTC. The encoded protein is CASSGQQETQYF.

The V and J genes are TRBV5-1 and TRBJ1-2; 8 bases line up with TRBD1. V lost 0 bases, J lost 4 bases, and 5 bases stayed unmatched. The CDR3 covers 15 residues. Germline CDR1 is SGHRS and CDR2 is YFSETQ. In DNA form, the CDR3 reads TGCGCCAGCAGCTTGGGACAGGGGAGTAGCTATGGCTACACCTTC. As protein: CASSLGQGSSYGYTF.

The chain employs TRBV7-8 and TRBJ1-1, with D possibly TRBD1 on 6 matching bases. Germline assignment: CDR1 SGHVS and CDR2 FQNEAQ. Trimming took off 5 bases at V and 8 bases at J, with 9 bases between the two ends. This CDR3 spans 11 amino acids. The CDR3 DNA reads TGTGCCAGCAGCCCACAGGGAGAAGCTTTCTTT. The encoded protein is CASSPQGEAFF.

This chain joins TRBV28 and TRBJ1-1; D not resolved. CDR1 is MDHEN, CDR2 SYDVKM, per germline. There are 13 residues in the CDR3. V was shortened by 2 bases and J by 1 base, with 5 bases between the two germline ends. CDR3 nucleotide sequence: TGTGCCAGCAGTTTAAAGAGGAACACTGAAGCTTTCTTT. It yields the protein CASSLKRNTEAFF.

This clone came up a few times. This chain connects TRBV2 to TRBJ1-4, with D tentatively TRBD1 (5 bases). The CDR3 extends over 15 amino acids. Germline V CDR1 and CDR2: SNHLY, FYNNEI. V was cut by 3 bases and J by 13 bases, with 21 bases left in between. CDR3 protein: CASSDGGSGFPLLFF. CDR3 in DNA: TGTGCCAGCAGTGACGGGGGGTCGGGGTTTCCGTTACTGTTTTTT.

The genes are TRBV10-3 and TRBJ2-7; 11 nucleotides match TRBD1. V trimming: 9 bases; J trimming: 4 bases; junction bases outside the gene matches: 11. Germline CDR1 ENHRY, CDR2 SYGVKD. The CDR3 is made up of 15 amino acids. The CDR3 nucleotides read TGTGCCATAGGACAGGGGGCAGGATCCATTTACGAGCAGTACTTC. Amino acid sequence: CAIGQGAGSIYEQYF.

V and J are TRBV12-3 or TRBV12-4 and TRBJ2-5, with no clear D. The CDR3 contains 13 residues. Trimming stripped 2 bases from V and 1 base from J, with 5 bases between. Here the CDR3 reads CASSLWPQETQYF. For the CDR3, the DNA is TGTGCCAGCAGTTTATGGCCCCAAGAGACCCAGTACTTC.

The chain joins TRBV7-8 to TRBJ1-5; D possibly corresponds to TRBD1 (6 bases). The V and J ends lost 3 bases and 0 bases respectively, with 12 bases between them. The CDR3 totals 16 residues. CDR1 is SGHVS and CDR2 is FQNEAQ in the germline V gene. This CDR3 is CASSFSAGASNQPQHF. Here the CDR3 DNA reads TGTGCCAGCAGCTTTTCCGCAGGGGCTAGCAATCAGCCCCAGCATTTT. Combining the CDR3 with reference TRBV7-8 and TRBJ1-5 gives the whole variable domain GAGVSQSPRYKVAKRGQDVALRCDPISGHVSLFWYQQALGQGPEFLTYFQNEAQLDKSGLPSDRFFAERPEGSVSTLKIQRTQQEDSAVYLCASSFSAGASNQPQHFGDGTRLSIL.

Turning to this clone: The same CDR3 is also encoded by other DNA sequences in this sample. V gene TRBV2 combines with J gene TRBJ2-4, with TRBD1 identical over 8 bases. CDR1 is SNHLY, CDR2 FYNNEI, per germline. V shed 6 bases, J shed 2 bases, and the junction held 3 bases outside the gene matches. This CDR3 spans 14 amino acids. The CDR3 nucleotides are TGTGCCAGCAGGGACAGGGTTACCAAAAACATTCAGTACTTC. Amino acid sequence: CASRDRVTKNIQYF.

The rearrangement joins TRBV25-1 to TRBJ2-1; TRBD2 matches at 10 bases. The V and J ends lost 10 bases and 8 bases, in that order; junction bases with no gene match: 14. The CDR3 has 15 residues. Germline V CDR1 and CDR2: MGHDK, SYGVNS. For the CDR3, the DNA is TGTGCCACCCTCCGGCCCAGCGGGAGGGGATATGAGCAGTTCTTC. Translation: CATLRPSGRGYEQFF.

This chain joins TRBV28 and TRBJ1-6; D is perhaps TRBD1 (6 bases). The germline V gene has CDR1 MDHEN and CDR2 SYDVKM. V was cut by 1 base and J by 6 bases, with 13 bases left in between. CDR3 size: 16 residues. The CDR3 bases are TGTGCCAGCAGTTTATACGCAGGGGAGACTAATTCACCCCTCCACTTT. Protein: CASSLYAGETNSPLHF.

The chain carries TRBV10-2 and TRBJ1-2; tentative D call: TRBD1 (5 bases). The CDR3 loop spans 15 amino acids. With 0 bases removed from V and 8 bases from J, the gap between germline ends came to 16 bases. The germline V gene encodes CDR1 WSHSY and CDR2 SAAADI. The CDR3 sequence is CASSESGGSLQGYTF. CDR3 sequence (DNA): TGCGCCAGCAGTGAGTCGGGGGGATCTCTTCAGGGCTACACCTTC.

The chain recombines TRBV12-3 or TRBV12-4 with TRBJ1-1; tentative D call: TRBD1 (5 bases). V gave up 10 bases and J gave up 3 bases, with 15 bases separating them. The CDR3 runs to 13 residues. CDR3 sequence: CATDQGGHTEAFF. The CDR3 coding sequence is TGTGCCACAGACCAGGGTGGGCACACTGAAGCTTTCTTT.

The rearrangement uses TRBV6-4 and TRBJ2-1; 10 bases line up with TRBD2. The germline CDR1 and CDR2 sequences are MRHNA and SNTAGT. The CDR3 is made up of 15 amino acids. The junction had 9 bases not matched to a gene; V was cut back by 3 bases and J by 10 bases. The CDR3 loop reads CASSDEASGSSEQFF. In DNA, the CDR3 is TGTGCCAGCAGTGATGAAGCTAGCGGGAGTTCCGAGCAGTTCTTC.

The gene calls are TRBV11-2 and TRBJ2-3; D is unresolved. The CDR3 runs to 16 residues. The ends were cut back, 0 bases at V and 4 bases at J, with 14 bases in the middle. Germline lookup yields CDR1 SGHAT and CDR2 FQNNGV. CDR3 nucleotide sequence: TGTGCCAGCAGCTTAGAGTTTTCGGAGCTGGCAGATACGCAGTATTTT. Translation: CASSLEFSELADTQYF. Filled out from reference TRBV11-2 and TRBJ2-3, the complete variable domain reads EAGVAQSPRYKIIEKRQSVAFWCNPISGHATLYWYQQILGQGPKLLIQFQNNGVVDDSQLPKDRFSAERLKGVDSTLKIQPAKLEDSAVYLCASSLEFSELADTQYFGPGTRLTVL.

This chain connects TRBV27 to TRBJ2-7; 7 nucleotides align to TRBD1. The CDR3 length is 14 residues. CDR1 MNHEY and CDR2 SMNVEV come from the germline V gene (reference sequence). Trimming cost V 3 bases and J 5 bases; bases outside gene matches: 7. The CDR3 sequence is CASSFHPQGNEQYF. DNA of the CDR3: TGTGCCAGCAGTTTTCACCCACAGGGGAACGAGCAGTACTTC.

The chain has TRBV11-3 and TRBJ2-7; D perhaps matches TRBD1 (6 bases). This CDR3 comprises 14 residues. With 2 bases removed from V and 4 bases from J, the gap between germline ends came to 12 bases. The germline V gene encodes CDR1 SGHNT and CDR2 YENEEA. CDR3 sequence: CASSLQTGPYEQYV. The CDR3 region has the DNA TGTGCCAGCAGCTTACAAACAGGGCCGTACGAGCAGTACGTC.

This rearrangement joins TRBV5-6 to TRBJ2-2; 11 bases fit TRBD2. The V and J ends lost 4 bases and 4 bases, in that order; junction bases with no gene match: 6. The CDR3 runs 16 residues. Germline V gene data show CDR1 as SGHDT and CDR2 as YYEEEE. The CDR3 protein is CASSGSGRALTGELFF. DNA for the CDR3: TGTGCCAGCAGCGGTAGCGGGAGGGCCCTCACCGGGGAGCTGTTTTTT. Drawing the rest from reference TRBV5-6 and TRBJ2-2, the complete variable domain is DAGVTQSPTHLIKTRGQQVTLRCSPKSGHDTVSWYQQALGQGPQFIFQYYEEEERQRGNFPDRFSGHQFPNYSSELNVNALLLGDSALYLCASSGSGRALTGELFFGEGSRLTVL.

The genes are TRBV5-1 and TRBJ1-2; 7 bases map to TRBD1. V was pared by 4 bases and J by 8 bases, with 8 bases of the junction left unmatched. There are 13 residues in the CDR3. Germline V gene data show CDR1 as SGHRS and CDR2 as YFSETQ. CDR3 amino acids: CASSGRQGSGYTF. For the CDR3, the DNA is TGCGCCAGCAGCGGGCGACAGGGAAGCGGCTACACCTTC.

This chain joins TRBV4-1 and TRBJ2-7, with D perhaps matching TRBD2 (5 bases). CDR3 length: 16 residues. The V end was cut by 1 base, the J end by 4 bases, with 17 bases between. Germline lookup yields CDR1 MGHRA and CDR2 YSYEKL. CDR3 amino acids: CASSQASARGLYEQYV. In nucleotides, the CDR3 is TGCGCCAGCAGCCAAGCTTCGGCACGGGGATTATACGAGCAGTACGTC.

The chain combines TRBV29-1 with TRBJ1-5; weak D call: TRBD1 (5 bases). V was shortened by 5 bases and J by 2 bases, with 13 bases between the two germline ends. The germline V gene encodes CDR1 SQVTM and CDR2 ANQGSEA. This CDR3 is 14 amino acids long. The CDR3 coding sequence is TGCAGCGTTTTAGCGGGGGAGGGCAATCAGCCCCAGCATTTT. Protein product: CSVLAGEGNQPQHF.

V gene TRBV5-4 combines with J gene TRBJ1-2; weak D call: TRBD1 (5 bases). CDR1 is SGHNT and CDR2 is YYREEE in the germline V gene (reference sequence). Trimming removed 4 bases at V and 0 bases at J, with 13 bases between. The CDR3 sequence is 15 residues long. In DNA form, the CDR3 reads TGTGCCAGCAGCCCGCCAGGGCCAACTAACTATGGCTACACCTTC. Protein product: CASSPPGPTNYGYTF.

Here the CDR3 reads CASSLSGAGYTF. CDR3 sequence (DNA): TGTGCCAGCAGTTTATCAGGGGCTGGCTACACCTTC. The V gene is TRBV27, the J gene TRBJ1-2; the D gene is possibly TRBD1 (5 bases). This CDR3 has 12 residues. Looked up from germline, CDR1 is MNHEY and CDR2 is SMNVEV (reference sequence). Trimming took off 0 bases at V and 7 bases at J, with 6 bases between the two ends.